The T cell receptor beta chain described here comes from a study of T cell responses to AZD1222 COVID-19 vaccine. About the research overall: Pooled samples include second doses given at about 4 or 12 weeks.

TCRdb's table, derived via immunoSEQ multiplex PCR, lists solely in-frame clones and lacks some. The table shows around 170,000 clones, with approximately 91% occurring only once. This CDR3 region has 15 residues. Trimming cost V 8 bases and J 3 bases, with 16 bases left between them. Germline lookup yields CDR1 MNHEY and CDR2 SMNVEV (reference sequence). Study-level points and caveats: Clonal diversity was possibly underestimated, and white British individuals and females predominated among donors. Variant regions that are unmutated are reportedly the target of nearly half of spike-specific TCRs. Scientists sampled the repertoires only once the peak T cell response had passed.

For this clone: Its antigen is not known.

This sequence joins TRBV27 and TRBJ1-4, with a tentative D call TRBD1 (6 bases). This clonotype was sampled from an adult in good health. Sequencing was performed on peripheral blood, taken on day 0 of AZD1222 vaccination. CDR3 DNA sequence: TGTGCCAGCGCCTCTCGGGGGCGCGCTAATGAAAAACTGTTTTTT. Protein sequence: CASASRGRANEKLFF.